These 25 T cell receptor beta chains originate from one sample sequenced in a study of T cell changes during pregnancy in multiple sclerosis. This table comes from immunoSEQ multiplex PCR, and its TCRdb copy is limited to in-frame clones, with some not included. The sample lists fewer than 65,000 clones; around 93% were seen once. The specimen was CD4+ T cells from peripheral blood mononuclear cells, collected in the first trimester of pregnancy. The receptors here all came from a female donor with multiple sclerosis, enrolled in a pregnancy study.

The chain joins TRBV19 to TRBJ2-7; TRBD1 matches 8 bases. The V gene's germline CDR1 is LNHDA and CDR2 SQIVND (reference sequence). The CDR3 is made up of 16 amino acids. V gave up 6 bases and J gave up 4 bases; unmatched junction bases: 14. The CDR3 sequence is CASSQTSGTGLYEQYF. Written as DNA, the CDR3 is TGTGCCAGTAGCCAAACCTCCGGGACAGGACTTTACGAGCAGTACTTC.

The chain recombines TRBV19 with TRBJ2-7, with 9 bases fitting TRBD1. Trimming took 9 bases from V and 3 from J; bases not matched to a gene: 6. This CDR3 is 13 amino acids long. CDR1 LNHDA and CDR2 SQIVND come from the germline V gene (reference sequence). The CDR3 sequence: CASHGQGLYEQYF. The CDR3 DNA is TGTGCCAGCCATGGACAGGGGCTCTACGAGCAGTACTTC. The entire variable domain, with the rest obtained from reference TRBV19 and TRBJ2-7, is as follows: DGGITQSPKYLFRKEGQNVTLSCEQNLNHDAMYWYRQDPGQGLRLIYYSQIVNDFQKGDIAEGYSVSREKKESFPLTVTSAQKNPTAFYLCASHGQGLYEQYFGPGTRLTVT.

The chain carries TRBV6-5 and TRBJ2-2, with 7 bases fitting TRBD2. From germline, CDR1 is MNHEY and CDR2 SVGAGI. V lost 6 bases and J lost 5; bases outside the gene matches: 3. This CDR3 is 13 amino acids long. In DNA form, the CDR3 reads TGTGCCAGCAGGGCGGGGGTTACCGGGGAGCTGTTTTTT. Its translation: CASRAGVTGELFF.

This clone was seen just once. The chain carries TRBV7-2 and TRBJ1-1, with 8 bases identical to TRBD1. CDR1 is SGHTA, CDR2 FQGNSA, per germline. This CDR3 has 15 residues. After removal of 5 bases from V and 3 bases from J, the junction contained 8 bases not matched to a gene. CDR3 coding DNA: TGTGCCAGCAGCCCCTACAGGGGGGTAGACACTGAAGCTTTCTTT. It translates to CASSPYRGVDTEAFF.

J is TRBJ1-2 and V is TRBV5-1, with D perhaps matching TRBD1 (5 bases). The germline CDR1 and CDR2 sequences are SGHRS and YFSETQ. Trimming took off 3 bases at V and 1 base at J, with 13 bases between the two ends. The CDR3 is 15 residues long. CDR3 sequence reads: CASSWGRTNNYGYTF. DNA of the CDR3: TGCGCCAGCAGCTGGGGCCGGACCAATAACTATGGCTACACCTTC.

The rearrangement links TRBV19 to TRBJ2-7, with D possibly matching TRBD1 (6 bases). The V end was cut by 5 bases, the J end by 0 bases, with 17 bases between. This CDR3 has 16 amino acids. Germline assignment: CDR1 LNHDA and CDR2 SQIVND (reference sequence). The CDR3 here is CASSGVLGGFSYEQYF. CDR3 nucleotide sequence: TGTGCCAGTAGTGGAGTATTAGGGGGATTCTCCTACGAGCAGTACTTC.

This sequence joins TRBV4-1 and TRBJ2-7, with TRBD1 identical over 7 bases. The CDR3 has 17 residues. Trimming cost V 0 bases and J 4 bases; bases outside gene matches: 12. Germline values: CDR1 MGHRA, CDR2 YSYEKL. The CDR3 protein is CASSQDKGGDRAYEQYF. CDR3 nucleotide sequence: TGCGCCAGCAGCCAAGACAAGGGTGGAGACAGGGCTTACGAGCAGTACTTC.

The chain employs TRBV5-1 and TRBJ2-3; a possible D gene is TRBD1 (6 bases). Germline-derived CDR1 and CDR2 are SGHRS and YFSETQ. The CDR3 sequence is 13 residues long. V lost 1 base and J lost 5, with 8 bases in between. The CDR3 protein is CASSLTGKDTQYF. DNA for the CDR3: TGCGCCAGCAGCTTGACAGGGAAAGATACGCAGTATTTT.

The J gene is TRBJ2-5, the V gene TRBV5-4; the match to TRBD1 covers 7 bases. V lost 6 bases and J lost 4; bases outside the gene matches: 6. The CDR3 is made up of 13 amino acids. Germline loops: CDR1 SGHNT, CDR2 YYREEE (reference sequence). CDR3 residues: CASNRQGGETQYF. The CDR3 DNA reads as TGTGCCAGCAACCGACAGGGTGGAGAGACCCAGTACTTC.

This clone was seen a single time. The chain is built from TRBV7-8 and TRBJ1-2; 11 positions match TRBD1. The trim removed 3 bases at V and 4 bases at J, leaving 4 bases unmatched. Germline CDR1 is SGHVS and CDR2 is FQNEAQ. The CDR3 is 15 residues long. CDR3 sequence reads: CASSFGQGAGYGYTF. The CDR3 DNA reads as TGTGCCAGCAGCTTCGGACAGGGGGCAGGCTATGGCTACACCTTC.

The genes are TRBV7-2 and TRBJ2-3, with TRBD2 identical over 10 bases. Germline V CDR1 and CDR2: SGHTA, FQGNSA. The CDR3 extends over 15 amino acids. Germline trimming cut 6 bases from V and 8 bases from J; bases unmatched to any gene: 11. CDR3 in amino acids: CASSSGLAATGTQYF. CDR3 coding DNA: TGTGCCAGCAGTTCAGGACTAGCGGCTACCGGTACGCAGTATTTT.

This clone was seen a handful of times. The CDR3 sequence: CASSIGGTFLTGELFF. The CDR3 coding sequence is TGTGCCAGTAGTATAGGGGGCACCTTCTTGACCGGGGAGCTGTTTTTT. V usage is TRBV19 and J usage is TRBJ2-2; D perhaps matches TRBD1 (5 bases). CDR1 is LNHDA and CDR2 is SQIVND in the germline V gene (reference sequence). V shed 1 base and J shed 5 bases, with 14 bases lying between them. CDR3 length: 16 residues.

The genes are TRBV10-3 and TRBJ1-1; TRBD1 agrees at 9 bases. This CDR3 contains 14 residues. V lost 8 bases to trimming and J lost 4 bases; unmatched junction nucleotides: 8. Germline V CDR1 and CDR2: ENHRY, SYGVKD. The CDR3: CAIGGGQGSTEAFF. The CDR3 DNA reads TGTGCCATCGGGGGAGGACAGGGGTCCACTGAAGCTTTCTTT.

CDR3 sequence reads: CASTRAQGNYGYTF. The CDR3 coding sequence is TGCGCCAGCACCCGGGCCCAGGGGAACTATGGCTACACCTTC. V usage is TRBV5-1 and J usage is TRBJ1-2, with D possibly matching TRBD1 (6 bases). This CDR3 has 14 amino acids. V was trimmed by 6 bases and J by 2 bases, leaving 14 bases between them. Germline V gene lookup returns CDR1 SGHRS and CDR2 YFSETQ.

In DNA, the CDR3 is TGTGCCAGCAGTTACTCGATTCCGGGGGCTGGAAACACCATATATTTT. Protein sequence: CASSYSIPGAGNTIYF. V usage is TRBV6-5 and J usage is TRBJ1-3; possible D gene TRBD1, 5 bases. CDR1 and CDR2 from the germline V gene are MNHEY and SVGAGI. The CDR3 has 16 residues. The V end was cut by 0 bases, the J end by 2 bases, with 11 bases between.

The chain links TRBV7-2 to TRBJ2-3, with D possibly matching TRBD2 (6 bases). Trimming left V 1 base short and J 4 bases short, with 18 bases between. This CDR3 has 17 amino acids. In germline, CDR1 is SGHTA, CDR2 FQGNSA. This CDR3 reads CASSLGGGRGISDTQYF. The CDR3 DNA sequence: TGTGCCAGCAGCTTAGGGGGCGGGCGGGGAATCTCAGATACGCAGTATTTT.

This chain uses TRBV7-2 with TRBJ1-6, with D perhaps matching TRBD1 (6 bases). The CDR3 is 15 residues long. V lost 1 base and J lost 10, with 14 bases in between. The germline gives CDR1 SGHTA, CDR2 FQGNSA. The CDR3 sequence is CASSLVAGGSSPLHF. CDR3 DNA sequence: TGTGCCAGCAGCTTAGTGGCTGGGGGCAGCTCACCCCTCCACTTT.

The V gene is TRBV7-2, the J gene TRBJ2-1; maybe TRBD1 (7 bases). Trimming cost V 1 base and J 9 bases, with 22 bases left between them. The germline V gene has CDR1 SGHTA and CDR2 FQGNSA. This CDR3 has 17 residues. CDR3 nucleotides: TGTGCCAGCAGCTTAGGGGCCAGGGGGGCCGTTGGCGGTGAGCAGTTCTTC. It codes for CASSLGARGAVGGEQFF.

The chain is built from TRBV6-1 and TRBJ1-2; tentatively, D is TRBD1 (6 bases). Germline V gives CDR1 MNHNS, CDR2 SASEGT. V was shortened by 6 bases and J by 2 bases, with 16 bases between the two germline ends. The CDR3 totals 15 residues. CDR3 protein: CASSPNPGHNYGYTF. The CDR3 nucleotides read TGTGCCAGCAGCCCTAACCCGGGACACAACTATGGCTACACCTTC.

The genes are TRBV7-3 and TRBJ1-2; TRBD1 aligns across 10 bases. CDR3 size: 14 residues. From germline, CDR1 is SGHTA and CDR2 FQGTGA. The V segment lost 6 bases and the J segment 5 bases; nucleotides outside the gene matches: 6. Here the CDR3 reads CASSPDRGPYGYTF. CDR3 sequence (DNA): TGTGCCAGCAGTCCTGACAGGGGGCCATATGGCTACACCTTC.

The chain uses TRBV30 and TRBJ1-1; 7 positions agree with TRBD1. V shed 2 bases, J shed 4 bases, and the junction held 4 bases outside the gene matches. Germline V gives CDR1 GTSNPN, CDR2 SVGIG (reference sequence). The CDR3 contains 13 residues. CDR3 sequence: CAWSYRGGTEAFF. Here the CDR3 DNA reads TGTGCCTGGAGTTACAGGGGAGGCACTGAAGCTTTCTTT. Drawing the rest from reference TRBV30 and TRBJ1-1, the complete variable domain is SQTIHQWPATLVQPVGSPLSLECTVEGTSNPNLYWYRQAAGRGLQLLFYSVGIGQISSEVPQNLSASRPQDRQFILSSKKLLLSDSGFYLCAWSYRGGTEAFFGQGTRLTVV.

The chain recombines TRBV30 with TRBJ2-7; D is uncertain. CDR3 size: 12 residues. Germline loops: CDR1 GTSNPN, CDR2 SVGIG (reference sequence). Trimming left V 2 bases short and J 5 bases short, with 10 bases between. CDR3 sequence: CAWSMGQNEQYF. The CDR3 region has the DNA TGTGCCTGGAGTATGGGCCAGAACGAGCAGTACTTC.

In this sample, this clone turned up once. The chain has TRBV5-4 and TRBJ2-1; 11 positions agree with TRBD2. The length of the CDR3 is 16 residues. The V and J ends lost 1 base and 3 bases, in that order; junction bases with no gene match: 3. CDR1 SGHNT and CDR2 YYREEE come from the germline V gene (reference sequence). This chain's CDR3 is CASSLPSGGIYNEQFF. Written as DNA, the CDR3 is TGTGCCAGCAGCTTGCCTAGCGGGGGGATCTACAATGAGCAGTTCTTC.

The chain employs TRBV7-2 and TRBJ2-1; TRBD2 matches at 8 bases. With V trimmed by 1 base and J by 0 bases, 2 bases remained unmatched. The germline V gene encodes CDR1 SGHTA and CDR2 FQGNSA. The length of the CDR3 is 16 residues. DNA of the CDR3: TGTGCCAGCAGCTTAGTGGGGACTAGCTCCTACAATGAGCAGTTCTTC. Translation gives CASSLVGTSSYNEQFF.

This chain uses TRBV7-3 with TRBJ2-1; TRBD2 aligns across 9 bases. This CDR3 region has 16 residues. In germline, CDR1 is SGHTA, CDR2 FQGTGA. Trimming at V came to 5 bases and at J to 5 bases, leaving 10 bases not matched to a gene. The CDR3 region has the DNA TGTGCCAGCAGCCCCCAGCGGGGGGCGAGTAACAATGAGCAGTTCTTC. It specifies CASSPQRGASNNEQFF.